This T cell receptor (beta chain) was profiled in a study of T cells in tuberculosis. For the study at large: This South African cohort compared adolescents with or without latent tuberculosis against adults with active tuberculosis. Study outcomes and limitations: Shorter CDR3-alpha in active tuberculosis partly drove smaller distances. GMM-specific TCRs were nearer to active tuberculosis alpha repertoires, suggesting expansion.

Each clinical donor contributed on average around 100,000 T cells from unsorted cryopreserved PBMC. V was shortened by 0 bases and J by 4 bases, with 10 bases between the two germline ends. CDR3 size: 15 residues. The germline V gene encodes CDR1 SGHTA and CDR2 FQGNSA. Method: immunoSEQ multiplex PCR; TCRdb's copy keeps in-frame clones and lacks some. The data show roughly 34,000 clones, 97% seen once. About this clone itself: Its antigen is undetermined.

The clonotype was recovered from a donor under 30 with latent tuberculosis or without tuberculosis infection. The chain joins TRBV7-2 to TRBJ2-1, with D unresolved. The specimen was PBMCs. The CDR3 loop is CASSLAGFVYNEQFF. The CDR3 DNA sequence: TGTGCCAGCAGCTTAGCCGGGTTTGTTTACAATGAGCAGTTCTTC.